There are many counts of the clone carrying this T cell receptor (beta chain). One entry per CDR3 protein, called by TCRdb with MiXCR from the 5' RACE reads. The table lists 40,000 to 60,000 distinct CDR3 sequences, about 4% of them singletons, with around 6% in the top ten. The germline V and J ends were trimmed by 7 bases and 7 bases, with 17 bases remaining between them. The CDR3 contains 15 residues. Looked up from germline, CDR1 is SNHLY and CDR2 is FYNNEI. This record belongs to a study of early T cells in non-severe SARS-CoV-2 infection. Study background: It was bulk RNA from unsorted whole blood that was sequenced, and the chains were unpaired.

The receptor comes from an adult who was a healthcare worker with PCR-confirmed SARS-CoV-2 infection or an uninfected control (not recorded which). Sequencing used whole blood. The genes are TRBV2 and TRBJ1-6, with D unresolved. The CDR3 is CASMYGMPSNSPLHF. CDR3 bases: TGTGCCAGCATGTACGGGATGCCTTCAAATTCACCCCTCCACTTT.